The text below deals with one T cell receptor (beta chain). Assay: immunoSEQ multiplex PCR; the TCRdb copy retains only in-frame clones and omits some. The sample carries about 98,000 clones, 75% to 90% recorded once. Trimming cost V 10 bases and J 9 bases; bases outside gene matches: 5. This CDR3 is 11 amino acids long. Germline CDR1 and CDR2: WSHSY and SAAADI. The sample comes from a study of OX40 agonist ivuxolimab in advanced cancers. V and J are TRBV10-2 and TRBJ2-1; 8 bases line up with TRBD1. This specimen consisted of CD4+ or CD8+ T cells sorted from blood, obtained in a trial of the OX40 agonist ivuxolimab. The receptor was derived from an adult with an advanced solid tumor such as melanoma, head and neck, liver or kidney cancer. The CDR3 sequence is CATNRGSEQFF. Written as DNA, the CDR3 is TGCGCCACCAACAGGGGGAGTGAGCAGTTCTTC.